This T cell receptor beta chain appears in the sequencing data of a study of molecular identifiers for immune sequencing clone quantification. This CDR3 has 18 residues. CDR1 is SQVTM, CDR2 ANQGSEA, per germline. V lost 0 bases, J lost 0 bases, and 13 bases stayed unmatched. With RNA at 10%, 30% or 50%, naive CD8 libraries came from approximately 20,000 to 980,000 sorted cells. Preparation of the bulk TCR libraries relied on previously described methods and listed TCR primers. TCRdb analysed the PCR reads with MiXCR anew, one entry per CDR3 protein. Counted here are some 680,000 distinct CDR3 sequences, approximately 24% occurring once; the ten biggest clones make up roughly 0.83%. This clonotype was recorded many times.

The genes are TRBV29-1 and TRBJ2-7, with 8 bases identical to TRBD1. The material sequenced was naive CD8+ T cells from blood, with Jurkat cell RNA spiked in. Subset reported: FACS-sorted CD8+CD4-CCR7+CD45RA+ naive T cells. The TCR comes from a human donor in good health. Some libraries in this study had Jurkat cell RNA spiked in. As DNA, the CDR3 is TGCAGCGTTGAAGAGAAGAGGGCCAGGGGGCATCCCTCCTACGAGCAGTACTTC. Amino acids: CSVEEKRARGHPSYEQYF.